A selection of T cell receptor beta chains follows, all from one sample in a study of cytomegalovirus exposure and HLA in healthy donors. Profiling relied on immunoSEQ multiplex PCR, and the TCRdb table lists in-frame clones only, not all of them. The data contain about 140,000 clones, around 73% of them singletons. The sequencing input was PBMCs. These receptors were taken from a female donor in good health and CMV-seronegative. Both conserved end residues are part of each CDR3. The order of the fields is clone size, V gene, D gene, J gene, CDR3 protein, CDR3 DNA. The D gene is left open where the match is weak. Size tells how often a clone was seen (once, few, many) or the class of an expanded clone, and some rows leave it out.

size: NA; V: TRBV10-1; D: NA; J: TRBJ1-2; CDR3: CASSEAGEHDYTF; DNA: TGCGCCAGCAGTGAGGCAGGGGAACATGACTACACCTTC
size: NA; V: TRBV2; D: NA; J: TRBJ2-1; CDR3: CASSLDSGGQFF; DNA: TGTGCCAGCAGTCTCGACTCCGGTGGGCAGTTCTTC
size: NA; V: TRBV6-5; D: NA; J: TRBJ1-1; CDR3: CASGAERNTEAFF; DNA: TGTGCCAGCGGGGCCGAACGGAACACTGAAGCTTTCTTT
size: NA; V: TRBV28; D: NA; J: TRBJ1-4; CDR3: CASSLTGLGLATNEKLFF; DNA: TGTGCCAGCAGCCTCACAGGATTGGGGCTAGCAACTAATGAAAAACTGTTTTTT
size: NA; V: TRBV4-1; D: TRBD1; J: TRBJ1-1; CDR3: CASSQETGLNTEAFF; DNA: TGCGCCAGCAGCCAAGAGACAGGGCTGAACACTGAAGCTTTCTTT
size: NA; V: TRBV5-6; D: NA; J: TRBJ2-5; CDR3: CASSLGQRETQYF; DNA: TGTGCCAGCAGCTTGGGCCAGAGGGAGACCCAGTACTTC
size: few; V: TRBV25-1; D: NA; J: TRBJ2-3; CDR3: CASSKDRSTDTQYF; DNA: TGTGCCAGCAGCAAGGACAGAAGCACAGATACGCAGTATTTT
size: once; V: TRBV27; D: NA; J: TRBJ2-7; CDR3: CASSRTGTAYEQYF; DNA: TGTGCCAGCAGTCGAACCGGGACTGCCTACGAGCAGTACTTC
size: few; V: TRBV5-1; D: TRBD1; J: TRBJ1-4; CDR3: CASSSGQGRAEKLFF; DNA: TGCGCCAGCAGCTCTGGACAGGGACGGGCTGAAAAACTGTTTTTT
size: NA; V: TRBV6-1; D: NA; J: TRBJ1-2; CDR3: CASSEVALIRRAF; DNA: TGTGCCAGCAGTGAAGTGGCCCTCATCCGACGGGCCTTC
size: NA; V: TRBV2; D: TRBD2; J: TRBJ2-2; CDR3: CASLWLAGANTGELFF; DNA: TGTGCCAGCCTTTGGCTAGCGGGAGCGAACACCGGGGAGCTGTTTTTT
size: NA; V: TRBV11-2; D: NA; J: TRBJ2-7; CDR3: CASSFNIRDKQYF; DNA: TGTGCCAGCAGCTTCAACATCCGGGACAAGCAGTACTTC
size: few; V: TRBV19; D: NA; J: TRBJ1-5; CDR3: CASSIKVGRGNQPQHF; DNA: TGTGCCAGTAGTATAAAGGTGGGCAGGGGTAATCAGCCCCAGCATTTT
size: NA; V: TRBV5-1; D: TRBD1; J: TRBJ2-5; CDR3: CASSLEGQGARETQYF; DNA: TGCGCCAGCAGCTTGGAAGGACAGGGGGCGAGGGAGACCCAGTACTTC
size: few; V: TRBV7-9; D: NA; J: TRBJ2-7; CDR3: CASSPNPGGEQYF; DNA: TGTGCCAGCAGCCCAAACCCCGGAGGGGAGCAGTACTTC
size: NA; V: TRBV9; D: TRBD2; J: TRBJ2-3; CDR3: CASSVDLAGGLTDTQYF; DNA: TGTGCCAGCAGCGTAGATTTAGCGGGAGGACTCACAGATACGCAGTATTTT
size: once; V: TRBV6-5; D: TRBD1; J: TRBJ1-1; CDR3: CASRARTGVDREAFF; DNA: TGTGCCAGCAGAGCACGGACAGGGGTCGACCGTGAAGCTTTCTTT
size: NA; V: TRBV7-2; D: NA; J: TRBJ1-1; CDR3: CASSFRGAGEAFF; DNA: TGTGCCAGCAGCTTTCGGGGGGCAGGTGAAGCTTTCTTT
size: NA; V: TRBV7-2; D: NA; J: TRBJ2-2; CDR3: CASSTDPRGTGELFF; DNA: TGTGCCAGCAGCACCGACCCCCGGGGCACCGGGGAGCTGTTTTTT
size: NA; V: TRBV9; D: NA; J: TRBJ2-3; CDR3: CASSVVMETDTQYF; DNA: TGTGCCAGCAGCGTAGTAATGGAGACAGATACGCAGTATTTT
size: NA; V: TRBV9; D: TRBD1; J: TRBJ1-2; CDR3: CASSVQVRETGGYGYTF; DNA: TGTGCCAGCAGCGTACAAGTCCGGGAGACAGGGGGCTATGGCTACACCTTC
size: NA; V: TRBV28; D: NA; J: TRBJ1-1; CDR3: CASSSPGATATEAFF; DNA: TGTGCCAGCAGTTCCCCAGGGGCGACTGCCACTGAAGCTTTCTTT
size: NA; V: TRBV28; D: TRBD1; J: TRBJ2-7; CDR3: CASSPTLTGLGYEQYF; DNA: TGTGCCAGCAGCCCGACCCTGACAGGGCTCGGATACGAGCAGTACTTC
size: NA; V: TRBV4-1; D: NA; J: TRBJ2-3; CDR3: CASSQVGGRADTQYF; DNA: TGCGCCAGCAGCCAAGTAGGGGGACGGGCAGATACGCAGTATTTT
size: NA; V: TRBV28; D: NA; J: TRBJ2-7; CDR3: CASSPSRSGFYEQYF; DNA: TGTGCCAGCAGTCCCTCGAGATCAGGCTTCTACGAGCAGTACTTC
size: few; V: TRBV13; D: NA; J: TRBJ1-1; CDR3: CASSSPGGRGSTEAFF; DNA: TGTGCCAGCAGTTCCCCCGGGGGGCGGGGATCCACTGAAGCTTTCTTT
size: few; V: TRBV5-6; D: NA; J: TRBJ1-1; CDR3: CASRQALNTEAFF; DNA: TGTGCCAGCCGACAGGCCCTAAACACTGAAGCTTTCTTT
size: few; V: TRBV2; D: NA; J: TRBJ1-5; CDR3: CASAREQGNQPQHF; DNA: TGTGCCAGCGCGAGGGAACAGGGTAATCAGCCCCAGCATTTT
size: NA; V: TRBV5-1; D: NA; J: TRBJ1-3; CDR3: CASSFDSIGNTIYF; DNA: TGCGCCAGCAGCTTCGACAGTATCGGAAACACCATATATTTT
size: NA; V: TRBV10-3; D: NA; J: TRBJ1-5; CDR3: CAIRGGVNQPQHF; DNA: TGTGCCATCCGGGGGGGTGTCAATCAGCCCCAGCATTTT
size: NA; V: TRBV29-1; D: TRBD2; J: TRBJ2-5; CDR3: CSVEGPGGQETQYF; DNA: TGCAGCGTTGAAGGTCCGGGGGGTCAAGAGACCCAGTACTTC
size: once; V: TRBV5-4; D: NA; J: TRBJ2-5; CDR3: CASSLVGDRGGLETQYF; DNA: TGTGCCAGCAGCTTGGTTGGGGATAGGGGTGGGCTAGAGACCCAGTACTTC
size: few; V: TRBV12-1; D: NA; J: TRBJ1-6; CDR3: CASSFGECIGQNNSPLHF; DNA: TGTGCCAGCAGCTTTGGTGAATGTATTGGGCAGAATAATTCACCCCTCCACTTT
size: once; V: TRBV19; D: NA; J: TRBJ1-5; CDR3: CASSSRQERQPQHF; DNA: TGTGCCAGTAGTAGTAGACAGGAGCGCCAGCCCCAGCATTTT
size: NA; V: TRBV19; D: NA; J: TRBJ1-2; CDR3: CASGDPTNYGYTF; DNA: TGTGCCAGTGGAGATCCTACTAACTATGGCTACACCTTC
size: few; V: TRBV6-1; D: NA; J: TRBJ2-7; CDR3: CASSINPGHALQYF; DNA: TGTGCCAGCAGTATAAACCCGGGACACGCTTTGCAGTACTTC
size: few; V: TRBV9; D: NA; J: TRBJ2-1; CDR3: CASSRREPYNEQFF; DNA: TGTGCCAGCAGCCGGAGGGAACCCTACAATGAGCAGTTCTTC
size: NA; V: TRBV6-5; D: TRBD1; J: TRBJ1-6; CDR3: CASSYSKDRVGAPLHF; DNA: TGTGCCAGCAGTTACTCTAAGGACAGGGTAGGGGCACCCCTCCACTTT
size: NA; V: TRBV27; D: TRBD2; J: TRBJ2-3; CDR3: CASSLSTGTSPSDTQYF; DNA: TGTGCCAGCAGTTTATCGACCGGGACTAGCCCTTCAGATACGCAGTATTTT
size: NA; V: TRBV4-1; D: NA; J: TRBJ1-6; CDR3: CASSQDLGGLTYNSPLHF; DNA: TGCGCCAGCAGCCAAGATCTGGGGGGGCTCACCTATAATTCACCCCTCCACTTT
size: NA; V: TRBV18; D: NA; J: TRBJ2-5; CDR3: CASSPRNTQETQYF; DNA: TGTGCCAGCTCACCTCGCAACACCCAAGAGACCCAGTACTTC
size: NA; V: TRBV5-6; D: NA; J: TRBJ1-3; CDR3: CASSLGAPEFSGNTIYF; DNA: TGTGCCAGCAGCTTGGGAGCTCCGGAGTTCTCTGGAAACACCATATATTTT
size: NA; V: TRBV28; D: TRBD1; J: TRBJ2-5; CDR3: CASSFPLQGAGETQYF; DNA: TGTGCCAGCAGTTTTCCCCTACAGGGGGCAGGGGAGACCCAGTACTTC
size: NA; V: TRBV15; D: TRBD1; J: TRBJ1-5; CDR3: CATSRDRRTGDSNQPQHF; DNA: TGTGCCACCAGCAGAGATAGGAGGACAGGGGATAGCAATCAGCCCCAGCATTTT
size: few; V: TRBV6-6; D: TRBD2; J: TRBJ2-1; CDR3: CASSPGTSGNNEQFF; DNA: TGTGCCAGCAGCCCCGGGACTAGCGGTAACAATGAGCAGTTCTTC
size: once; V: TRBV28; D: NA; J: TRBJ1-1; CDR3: CASSLGQKNTEAFF; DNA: TGTGCCAGCAGTTTAGGGCAAAAGAACACTGAAGCTTTCTTT
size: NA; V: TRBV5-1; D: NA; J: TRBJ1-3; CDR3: CASSSDRFSHTIYF; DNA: TGCGCCAGCAGCTCCGACAGGTTTTCTCACACCATATATTTT
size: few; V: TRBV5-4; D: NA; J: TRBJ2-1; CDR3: CASSLPSLYNEQFF; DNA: TGTGCCAGCAGCTTGCCCTCGCTATACAATGAGCAGTTCTTC
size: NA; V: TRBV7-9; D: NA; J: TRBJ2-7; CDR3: CASSPADVYEQYF; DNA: TGTGCCAGCAGCCCGGCGGATGTCTACGAGCAGTACTTC